This T cell receptor beta chain was identified in a study of response to subunit inactivated influenza vaccine. The study, taken as a whole, reports: Few additional T cells are recruited per seasonal influenza vaccination, authors suggested.

This clonotype was picked up a small number of times. Its antigen is unidentified. TCRdb reanalysed the RT-PCR reads using MiXCR and keeps one entry per CDR3 protein. The repertoire consists of about 650,000 distinct CDR3 sequences, with 15% to 17% occurring once and the leading ten covering around a tenth. With 2 bases removed from V and 2 bases from J, the gap between germline ends came to 13 bases. The germline gives CDR1 MDHEN, CDR2 SYDVKM. The CDR3 is made up of 15 amino acids. The source of this sequence is a man aged 50 to 59 who received an inactivated influenza vaccine. This specimen was PBMCs from blood, taken approximately 13 days after vaccination. The V and J genes are TRBV28 and TRBJ2-7; no clear D gene. The CDR3 nucleotides are TGTGCCAGCAGTTTACCGGGCCTCGGCGCCTACGAGCAGTACTTC. It specifies CASSLPGLGAYEQYF. Looking up the rest from reference TRBV28 and TRBJ2-7 gives the full variable domain: DVKVTQSSRYLVKRTGEKVFLECVQDMDHENMFWYRQDPGLGLRLIYFSYDVKMKEKGDIPEGYSVSREKKERFSLILESASTNQTSMYLCASSLPGLGAYEQYFGPGTRLTVT.